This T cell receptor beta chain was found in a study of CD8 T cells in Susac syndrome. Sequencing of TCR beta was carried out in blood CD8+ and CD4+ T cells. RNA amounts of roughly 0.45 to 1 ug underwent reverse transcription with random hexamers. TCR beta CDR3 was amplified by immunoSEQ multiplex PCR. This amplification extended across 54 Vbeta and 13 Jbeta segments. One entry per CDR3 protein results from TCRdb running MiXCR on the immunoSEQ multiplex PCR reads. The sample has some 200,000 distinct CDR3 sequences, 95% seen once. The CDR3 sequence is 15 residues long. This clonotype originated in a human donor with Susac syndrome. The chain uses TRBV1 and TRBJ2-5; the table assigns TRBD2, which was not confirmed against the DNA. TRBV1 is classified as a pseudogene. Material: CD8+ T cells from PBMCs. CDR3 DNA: TGCACCAGCAGCCGTCCTCGCGGGGGGGAAGAGACCCAGTACTTC. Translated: CTSSRPRGGEETQYF.